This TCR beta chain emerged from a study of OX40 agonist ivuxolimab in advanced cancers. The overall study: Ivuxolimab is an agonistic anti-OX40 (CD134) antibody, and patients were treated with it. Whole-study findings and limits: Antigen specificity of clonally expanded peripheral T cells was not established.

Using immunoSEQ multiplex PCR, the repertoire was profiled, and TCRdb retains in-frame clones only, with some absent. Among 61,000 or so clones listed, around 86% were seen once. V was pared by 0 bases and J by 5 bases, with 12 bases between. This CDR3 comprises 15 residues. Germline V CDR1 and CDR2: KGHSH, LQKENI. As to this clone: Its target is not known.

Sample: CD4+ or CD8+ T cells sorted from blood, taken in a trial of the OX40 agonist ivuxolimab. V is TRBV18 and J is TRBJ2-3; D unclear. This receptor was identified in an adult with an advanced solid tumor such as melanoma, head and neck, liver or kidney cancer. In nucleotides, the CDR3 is TGTGCCAGCTCACCACCGACCGGATGGGTAGATACGCAGTATTTT. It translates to CASSPPTGWVDTQYF.